A selection of T cell receptor beta chains follows, all from one sample in a study of blood T cells in healthy people across ages. In TCRdb, the 5' RACE reads were re-called with MiXCR into one record per CDR3 protein. The data show 600,000 to 1,000,000 distinct CDR3 sequences, 58% seen once. The source material was blood. These receptors all stem from a man aged 25-40 years in good health. CDR3s include the opening cysteine and the closing phenylalanine or tryptophan. Each record gives: J gene, V gene, clone size, D gene, CDR3 protein, CDR3 DNA. The D gene is left open where the match is weak. Clone size is stated in some rows and not others, as once, few, many or a class when expanded.

j_call: TRBJ2-5; v_call: TRBV3-1; clone_size: few; d_call: NA; cdr3_aa: CASSQAGAETQYF; cdr3_nt: TGTGCCAGCAGCCAAGCCGGGGCGGAGACCCAGTACTTC
j_call: TRBJ2-1; v_call: TRBV14; clone_size: NA; d_call: NA; cdr3_aa: CASSQFVPNGQFF; cdr3_nt: TGTGCCAGCAGCCAATTTGTCCCCAATGGGCAGTTCTTC
j_call: TRBJ2-1; v_call: TRBV20-1; clone_size: few; d_call: TRBD2; cdr3_aa: CSARDLSGQRGEQFF; cdr3_nt: TGCAGTGCTAGAGATCTGTCCGGCCAGCGGGGTGAGCAGTTCTTC
j_call: TRBJ1-5; v_call: TRBV7-9; clone_size: NA; d_call: NA; cdr3_aa: CASLSSNQPQHF; cdr3_nt: TGTGCCAGCTTATCATCCAATCAGCCCCAGCATTTT
j_call: TRBJ1-2; v_call: TRBV6-5; clone_size: few; d_call: NA; cdr3_aa: CASSYNSGTGYGYTF; cdr3_nt: TGTGCCAGCAGTTACAATTCCGGGACGGGCTATGGCTACACCTTC
j_call: TRBJ2-7; v_call: TRBV28; clone_size: many; d_call: TRBD2; cdr3_aa: CASSPPRAGEVHEQYF; cdr3_nt: TGTGCCAGCAGTCCACCCCGAGCGGGAGAAGTCCACGAGCAGTACTTC
j_call: TRBJ2-7; v_call: TRBV7-2; clone_size: NA; d_call: NA; cdr3_aa: CASSLEVGGPYEQYF; cdr3_nt: TGTGCCAGCAGTCTAGAGGTGGGTGGTCCCTACGAGCAGTACTTC
j_call: TRBJ2-6; v_call: TRBV29-1; clone_size: many; d_call: NA; cdr3_aa: CSGQTDINSGANVLTF; cdr3_nt: TGCAGCGGACAGACAGACATTAACTCTGGGGCCAACGTCCTGACTTTC
j_call: TRBJ2-3; v_call: TRBV20-1; clone_size: few; d_call: TRBD2; cdr3_aa: CSAPRSGGGSTDTQYF; cdr3_nt: TGCAGTGCGCCCCGGTCCGGGGGGGGGAGCACAGATACGCAGTATTTT
j_call: TRBJ2-7; v_call: TRBV14; clone_size: NA; d_call: NA; cdr3_aa: CASSQDIWSSYNEQYF; cdr3_nt: TGTGCCAGCAGCCAAGATATCTGGAGCTCCTACAATGAGCAGTACTTC
j_call: TRBJ2-7; v_call: TRBV10-3; clone_size: NA; d_call: NA; cdr3_aa: CAISVDSGGDEQYF; cdr3_nt: TGTGCCATCAGCGTAGACAGCGGAGGTGACGAGCAGTACTTC
j_call: TRBJ2-1; v_call: TRBV15; clone_size: NA; d_call: NA; cdr3_aa: CATSGDRTYRNEQFF; cdr3_nt: TGTGCCACCAGCGGAGATCGTACGTACAGAAATGAGCAGTTCTTC
j_call: TRBJ2-7; v_call: TRBV27; clone_size: NA; d_call: NA; cdr3_aa: CASSFVAHPNYEQYF; cdr3_nt: TGTGCCAGCAGTTTCGTAGCACACCCAAACTACGAGCAGTACTTC
j_call: TRBJ1-2; v_call: TRBV13; clone_size: NA; d_call: TRBD1; cdr3_aa: CASSLEGQDILYGYTF; cdr3_nt: TGTGCCAGCAGCTTAGAAGGACAGGATATCCTCTATGGCTACACCTTC
j_call: TRBJ2-1; v_call: TRBV20-1; clone_size: NA; d_call: NA; cdr3_aa: CSARDGGPPRTTEQFF; cdr3_nt: TGCAGTGCTAGAGATGGCGGGCCTCCACGAACCACTGAGCAGTTCTTC
j_call: TRBJ2-1; v_call: TRBV6-2/TRBV6-3; clone_size: few; d_call: NA; cdr3_aa: CASSSRLEQFF; cdr3_nt: TGTGCCAGCAGTTCTCGGTTAGAGCAGTTCTTC
j_call: TRBJ2-5; v_call: TRBV6-5; clone_size: NA; d_call: NA; cdr3_aa: CASSYTGRLETQYF; cdr3_nt: TGTGCCAGCAGTTACACCGGGCGGTTGGAGACCCAGTACTTC